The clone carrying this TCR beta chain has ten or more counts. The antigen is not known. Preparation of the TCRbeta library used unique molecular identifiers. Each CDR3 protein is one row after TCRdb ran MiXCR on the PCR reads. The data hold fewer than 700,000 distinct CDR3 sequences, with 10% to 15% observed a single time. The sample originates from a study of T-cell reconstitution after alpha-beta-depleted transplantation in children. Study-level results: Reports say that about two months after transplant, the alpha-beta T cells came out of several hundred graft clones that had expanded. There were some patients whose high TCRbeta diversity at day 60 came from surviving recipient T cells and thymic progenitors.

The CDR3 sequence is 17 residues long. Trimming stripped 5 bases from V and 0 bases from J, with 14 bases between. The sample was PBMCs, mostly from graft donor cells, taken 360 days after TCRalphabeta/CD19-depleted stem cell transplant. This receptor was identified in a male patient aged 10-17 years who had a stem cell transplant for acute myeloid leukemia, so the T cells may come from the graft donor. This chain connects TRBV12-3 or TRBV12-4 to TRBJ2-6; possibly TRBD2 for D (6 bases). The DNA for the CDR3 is TGTGCCAGCAGTATTCCGGGACTGAGCTCTGGGGCCAACGTCCTGACTTTC. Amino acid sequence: CASSIPGLSSGANVLTF.